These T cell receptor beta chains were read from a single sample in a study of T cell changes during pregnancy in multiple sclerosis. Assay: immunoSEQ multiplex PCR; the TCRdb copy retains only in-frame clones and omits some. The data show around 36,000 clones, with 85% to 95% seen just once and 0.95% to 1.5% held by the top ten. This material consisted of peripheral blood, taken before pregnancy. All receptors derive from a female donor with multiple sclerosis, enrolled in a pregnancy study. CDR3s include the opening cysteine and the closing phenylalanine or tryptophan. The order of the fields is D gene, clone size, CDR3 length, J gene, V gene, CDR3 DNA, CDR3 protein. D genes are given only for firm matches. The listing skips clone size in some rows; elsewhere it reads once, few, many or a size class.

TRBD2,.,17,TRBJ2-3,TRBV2,TGTGCCAGCGCCTCCTTCGGACTAGCGGAAGACACAGATACGCAGTATTTT,CASASFGLAEDTDTQYF
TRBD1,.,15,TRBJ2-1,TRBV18,TGTGCCAGCTCACCACTGGGACAGGGGGACAATGAGCAGTTCTTC,CASSPLGQGDNEQFF
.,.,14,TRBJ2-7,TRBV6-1,TGTGCCAGCAGTGAACCCCTCCCAGGGCTCGAGCAGTACTTC,CASSEPLPGLEQYF
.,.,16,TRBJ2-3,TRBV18,TGTGCCAGCTCACCCTTCTTACTATCCACCGCAGATACGCAGTATTTT,CASSPFLLSTADTQYF
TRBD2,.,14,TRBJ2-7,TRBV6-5,TGTGCCAGCACCCCACGGGCTAGCGGGACCCAGCAGTACTTC,CASTPRASGTQQYF
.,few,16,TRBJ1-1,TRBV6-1,TGTGCCAGCAGTGAAGGTACGGGAGTGTTGGACACTGAAGCTTTCTTT,CASSEGTGVLDTEAFF
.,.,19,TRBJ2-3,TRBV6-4,TGTGCCAGCAGTGCGGGGGACTCCACCTTCTTGGGGACCACAGATACGCAGTATTTT,CASSAGDSTFLGTTDTQYF
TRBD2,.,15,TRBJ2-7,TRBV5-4,TGTGCCAGCAGCAATAGGAGCGGGAGCGGGGGCCAGCAGTACTTC,CASSNRSGSGGQQYF
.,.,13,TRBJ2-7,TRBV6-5,TGTGCCAGCAAGGTCACAGCCTCCTACGAGCAGTACTTC,CASKVTASYEQYF
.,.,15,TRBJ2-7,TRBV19,TGTGCCAGTAGTATTTTCACAGGTGGAACCTACGAGCAGTACTTC,CASSIFTGGTYEQYF
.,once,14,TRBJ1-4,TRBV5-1,TGCGCCAGCAGCTTGACAGGGCCTAATGAAAAACTGTTTTTT,CASSLTGPNEKLFF
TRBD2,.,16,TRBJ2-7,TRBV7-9,TGTGCCAGCAGCCCCCTGGGGACTAGCGGTCCCTACGAGCAGTACTTC,CASSPLGTSGPYEQYF
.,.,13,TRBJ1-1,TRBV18,TGTGCCAGCTCACCTTCACAGAACACTGAAGCTTTCTTT,CASSPSQNTEAFF
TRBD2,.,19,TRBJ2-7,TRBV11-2,TGTGCCAGCAGCTTGAGTGGGACTAGCGGGAGAACTCACGCCTACGAGCAGTACTTC,CASSLSGTSGRTHAYEQYF
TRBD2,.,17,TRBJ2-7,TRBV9,TGTGCCAGCAGCGTAGGATTCGCGACTAGCGATATCGACGAGCAGTACTTC,CASSVGFATSDIDEQYF
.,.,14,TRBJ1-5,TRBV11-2,TGTGCCAGCAGTCTCGGGAGAAGCTATCAGCCCCAGCATTTT,CASSLGRSYQPQHF
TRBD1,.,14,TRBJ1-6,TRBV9,TGTGCCAGCAGCGTGAGGGGGCTAAATTCACCCCTCCACTTT,CASSVRGLNSPLHF
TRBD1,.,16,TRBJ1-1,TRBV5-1,TGCGCCAGCAGCTTGTCGCAGGGGGTTATGAACACTGAAGCTTTCTTT,CASSLSQGVMNTEAFF
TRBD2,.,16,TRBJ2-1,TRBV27,TGTGCCAGCAGTCCCACCGGGACTAGCGGGAGGAATGAGCAGTTCTTC,CASSPTGTSGRNEQFF
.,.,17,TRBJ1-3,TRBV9,TGTGCCAGCAGCCTTCTCGGGGGGACGAACTCTGGAAACACCATATATTTT,CASSLLGGTNSGNTIYF
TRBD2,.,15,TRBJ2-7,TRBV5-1,TGCGCCAGCAGCTTGGACGGGAGGGCCTATAGGGAGCAGTACTTC,CASSLDGRAYREQYF
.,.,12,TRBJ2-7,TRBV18,TGTGCCAGCTCACCAGGGCGGGAAGAGCAGTACTTC,CASSPGREEQYF
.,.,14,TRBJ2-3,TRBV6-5,TGTGCCAGCAGTCCCGTGAGAGGAGCGGATACGCAGTATTTT,CASSPVRGADTQYF
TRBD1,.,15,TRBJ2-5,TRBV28,TGTGCCAGCAGTTTAAGCCTAGGGGGCGGGGAGACCCAGTACTTC,CASSLSLGGGETQYF
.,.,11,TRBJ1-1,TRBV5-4,TGTGCCAGCAGCTCCCAGCGGACGGCTTTCTTT,CASSSQRTAFF
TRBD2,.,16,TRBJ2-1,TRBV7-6,TGTGCCAGCAGCGAACGTTGGGCTAGCGGGAGTAATGAGCAGTTCTTC,CASSERWASGSNEQFF
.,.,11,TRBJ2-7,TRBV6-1,TGTGCCAGCAATGAGGGAACAGGGCAGTACTTC,CASNEGTGQYF
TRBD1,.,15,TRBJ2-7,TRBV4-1,TGCGCCAGCAGCCAAGATGGGGACAGCTCCTACGAGCAGTACTTC,CASSQDGDSSYEQYF
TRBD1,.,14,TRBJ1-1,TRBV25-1,TGTGCCAGCAGTAGCGGGACAGGCTTCCCCCCCGCTTTCTTT,CASSSGTGFPPAFF
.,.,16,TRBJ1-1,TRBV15,TGTGCCACCAGCAGAGATCAGGCAGGGTGGGCCACTGAAGCTTTCTTT,CATSRDQAGWATEAFF